The 28 T cell receptor beta chains below come from one sample, sequenced in a study of monozygotic twins with inflammatory bowel disease. TCRdb reanalyzed the 5' RACE reads and collapses them to one entry per CDR3 protein, without DNA. Its table records 140,000 to 150,000 distinct CDR3 sequences. The sequenced sample consisted of blood. The receptor set was obtained from a human donor with ulcerative colitis or Crohn's disease, or a healthy co-twin of an affected twin (not recorded which).

The rearrangement uses TRBV13 and TRBJ2-3; the D call of TRBD2 rests on TCRdb alone, since no DNA is present to check it. The CDR3 is made up of 17 amino acids. Germline values: CDR1 PRHDT, CDR2 FYEKMQ (reference sequence). The CDR3 reads CASSSEAAGAPTDTQYF.

The chain carries TRBV7-2 and TRBJ2-3; TCRdb indicates TRBD1, and absent DNA this call remains unverified. Germline V CDR1 and CDR2: SGHTA, FQGNSA. CDR3 length: 15 residues. The CDR3 spells CASSLGLGRVMGEYF. The entire variable domain, with the rest obtained from reference TRBV7-2 and TRBJ2-3, is as follows: GAGVSQSPSNKVTEKGKDVELRCDPISGHTALYWYRQSLGQGLEFLIYFQGNSAPDKSGLPSDRFSAERTGGSVSTLTIQRTQQEDSAVYLCASSLGLGRVMGEYFGPGTRLTVL.

The V and J genes are TRBV20-1 and TRBJ2-1; TCRdb indicates TRBD2, and absent DNA this call remains unverified. The CDR3 totals 14 residues. Germline V lookup: CDR1 DFQATT, CDR2 SNEGSKA (reference sequence). The CDR3 protein is CSARASGRANEQFF.

CDR3 residues: CASSLQTGFWEQYF. The chain couples TRBV5-6 to TRBJ2-7; the D gene TCRdb calls, TRBD1, cannot be checked with no DNA. The CDR3 length is 14 residues. CDR1 and CDR2 from the germline V gene are SGHDT and YYEEEE.

The chain uses TRBV27 and TRBJ2-7; absent DNA, TCRdb's TRBD2 call cannot be checked. The CDR3 runs 14 residues. Germline V gene data show CDR1 as MNHEY and CDR2 as SMNVEV (reference sequence). CDR3 amino acids: CASKFASDGGEQYF.

The rearrangement joins TRBV7-2 to TRBJ2-1. Per the germline V gene, CDR1 is SGHTA and CDR2 is FQGNSA. There are 15 residues in the CDR3. CDR3: CASSLQTGSSNEQFF.

The chain is built from TRBV7-3 and TRBJ2-1; the TRBD2 assignment by TCRdb is unverifiable without DNA. The germline V gene encodes CDR1 SGHTA and CDR2 FQGTGA. The CDR3 spans 16 residues. The CDR3: CASSLSGRAGRNEQFF.

The rearrangement joins TRBV20-1 to TRBJ1-5; TCRdb designates TRBD1, a call that cannot be tested without DNA. The CDR3 sequence is 14 residues long. Germline V gives CDR1 DFQATT, CDR2 SNEGSKA (reference sequence). CDR3 residues: CSAREAGRNQPQHF.

The chain employs TRBV6-5 and TRBJ2-5; TCRdb selects TRBD2, and the lack of DNA leaves this call unchecked. Germline loops: CDR1 MNHEY, CDR2 SVGAGI. This CDR3 is 14 amino acids long. The CDR3 sequence: CASRKGTSKETQYF.

The chain links TRBV5-1 to TRBJ1-1; no DNA is available, so the TRBD1 call from TCRdb remains unchecked. This CDR3 contains 14 residues. Germline V CDR1 and CDR2: SGHRS, YFSETQ. The CDR3 region is CASTGQVGNTEAFF.

The rearrangement uses TRBV5-1 and TRBJ2-7; there is no DNA to check the TCRdb D call of TRBD2. Germline CDR1 reads SGHRS; CDR2 reads YFSETQ. The CDR3 extends over 13 amino acids. The CDR3 sequence is CASSSSRPLEQYF.

The chain joins TRBV19 to TRBJ1-2; TCRdb reports TRBD1, a call that lacks DNA to check it against. This CDR3 contains 14 residues. Germline V gene data show CDR1 as LNHDA and CDR2 as SQIVND (reference sequence). The CDR3 protein is CASSATGTNYGYTF. Combining the CDR3 with reference TRBV19 and TRBJ1-2 gives the whole variable domain DGGITQSPKYLFRKEGQNVTLSCEQNLNHDAMYWYRQDPGQGLRLIYYSQIVNDFQKGDIAEGYSVSREKKESFPLTVTSAQKNPTAFYLCASSATGTNYGYTFGSGTRLTVV.

The chain has TRBV5-6 and TRBJ2-7; the TCRdb call, TRBD2, lacks DNA for checking. Per the germline V gene, CDR1 is SGHDT and CDR2 is YYEEEE. This CDR3 has 14 residues. CDR3 loop: CASSLGLAEYEQYF.

The chain combines TRBV11-2 with TRBJ2-7; absent DNA, TCRdb's TRBD1 call cannot be checked. This CDR3 has 15 residues. Germline lookup yields CDR1 SGHAT and CDR2 FQNNGV. CDR3: CASSSGTGIAYEQYF.

This chain joins TRBV5-1 and TRBJ1-6. The germline gives CDR1 SGHRS, CDR2 YFSETQ. The CDR3 consists of 15 residues. CDR3 sequence: CASSKTLVLSSPLHF.

The genes are TRBV12-3 or TRBV12-4 and TRBJ1-5; TCRdb returns TRBD1, unconfirmable since there is no DNA. The CDR3 consists of 13 residues. The CDR3 loop is CASSRAGFQPQHF.

The rearrangement uses TRBV4-2 and TRBJ1-5; TCRdb's assignment of TRBD1 cannot be checked, as there is no DNA. CDR3 length: 16 residues. Germline CDR1 and CDR2: LGHNA and YNFKEQ. The CDR3 loop reads CASSQDPSGGYQPQHF.

This CDR3 is CATSDSGASPYEQYF. The V gene is TRBV24-1, the J gene TRBJ2-7; TCRdb lists TRBD2, though no DNA is available to test this call. CDR3 length: 15 amino acids. Germline CDR1 KGHDR, CDR2 SFDVKD.

The gene calls are TRBV2 and TRBJ2-1; the D call from TCRdb, TRBD2, cannot be confirmed without DNA. Germline lookup yields CDR1 SNHLY and CDR2 FYNNEI. This CDR3 is built from 15 residues. The CDR3 is CASSYLAGNYNEQFF.

The chain links TRBV20-1 to TRBJ1-2. The length of the CDR3 is 13 residues. Germline V CDR1 and CDR2: DFQATT, SNEGSKA (reference sequence). The CDR3 spells CSARSALDYGYTF.

The chain is built from TRBV11-2 and TRBJ2-2; TCRdb outputs TRBD1, but without DNA this stays unchecked. Germline V lookup: CDR1 SGHAT, CDR2 FQNNGV. The CDR3 has 14 amino acids. CDR3 region: CASSLVWGAGELFF.

The rearrangement uses TRBV7-3 and TRBJ2-1; the TCRdb D gene call, TRBD1, has no DNA to confirm it. The CDR3 consists of 16 residues. Germline assignment: CDR1 SGHTA and CDR2 FQGTGA. The CDR3 sequence: CASSPRRGDSPNEQFF. Drawing the rest from reference TRBV7-3 and TRBJ2-1, the complete variable domain is GAGVSQTPSNKVTEKGKYVELRCDPISGHTALYWYRQSLGQGPEFLIYFQGTGAADDSGLPNDRFFAVRPEGSVSTLKIQRTERGDSAVYLCASSPRRGDSPNEQFFGPGTRLTVL.

V and J are TRBV30 and TRBJ1-1; TCRdb reports TRBD1, a call that lacks DNA to check it against. CDR1 and CDR2 from the germline V gene are GTSNPN and SVGIG (reference sequence). The CDR3 spans 11 residues. This CDR3 reads CAWTSGGVAFF. Using reference TRBV30 and TRBJ1-1 for the parts outside the CDR3, the full variable domain is SQTIHQWPATLVQPVGSPLSLECTVEGTSNPNLYWYRQAAGRGLQLLFYSVGIGQISSEVPQNLSASRPQDRQFILSSKKLLLSDSGFYLCAWTSGGVAFFGQGTRLTVV.

The V and J genes are TRBV5-1 and TRBJ1-2; the D gene TCRdb calls, TRBD1, cannot be checked with no DNA. Looked up from germline, CDR1 is SGHRS and CDR2 is YFSETQ. There are 14 residues in the CDR3. The chain's CDR3 is CASSLALGDYGYTF.

This chain joins TRBV11-2 and TRBJ2-1. There are 15 residues in the CDR3. The germline V gene encodes CDR1 SGHAT and CDR2 FQNNGV. The CDR3 is CASSLVWDPLGEQFF.

The gene calls are TRBV20-1 and TRBJ2-3; TCRdb's D call of TRBD2 is untestable without DNA. This CDR3 region has 19 residues. Germline V gives CDR1 DFQATT, CDR2 SNEGSKA (reference sequence). The CDR3 loop is CSARAPHILAGNPTDTQYF.

CDR3 in amino acids: CASSSPGTVSSGANVLTF. V usage is TRBV28 and J usage is TRBJ2-6; TCRdb names TRBD1, which stays unverified in the absence of DNA. The germline gives CDR1 MDHEN, CDR2 SYDVKM. The CDR3 runs to 18 residues.

The genes are TRBV3-1 and TRBJ1-1. Germline V gives CDR1 LGHDT, CDR2 YNNKEL (reference sequence). The CDR3 runs to 14 residues. The CDR3 loop reads CASSRETGAPEAFF. Full variable domain (remainder filled in from reference TRBV3-1 and TRBJ1-1): DTAVSQTPKYLVTQMGNDKSIKCEQNLGHDTMYWYKQDSKKFLKIMFSYNNKELIINETVPNRFSPKSPDKAHLNLHINSLELGDSAVYFCASSRETGAPEAFFGQGTRLTVV.